This T cell receptor beta chain was sequenced during a study of PD-1 blockade in mismatch repair-deficient tumors. The method was immunoSEQ multiplex PCR; TCRdb's version includes in-frame clones alone and lacks a portion of them. The profile covers under 50,000 clones, with 65% to 80% appearing a single time and 3% to 4% taken by the ten largest. The count of this clone is one. This clonotype was sampled from an adult with mismatch repair-deficient cancer. Material: PBMCs, obtained before pembrolizumab treatment.

The CDR3 region has the DNA TGTGCCAGCAGCTTAGACCAGGGTAGCACTGAAGCTTTCTTT. Translated: CASSLDQGSTEAFF. J is TRBJ1-1 and V is TRBV7-6, with a possible D match to TRBD1 (5 bases). CDR1 and CDR2 from the germline V gene are SGHVS and FNYEAQ. The V end lost 1 base, the J end lost 4 bases, and 10 bases lay between the germline ends. The CDR3 has 14 residues.